One and the same sample provided the 25 T cell receptor beta chains below, sequenced in a study of CD8+CD57+ T cells in acquired aplastic anemia. Genomic DNA, serving as template, underwent TCR beta VDJ and CDR3 profiling. TCRdb re-called the reads through MiXCR, storing one row per CDR3 protein. The sample contains 150,000 to 200,000 distinct CDR3 sequences, just under 50% of which appear only once. CD8+CD57+ cell expansion, shown by flow cytometry, had occurred in the patients selected for sequencing. What was sequenced was sorted CD4+, CD8+, or CD8+CD57+ T cells (not recorded which) from PBMCs. The receptors here all came from a human donor with aplastic anemia.

The CDR3 sequence is CASSLAGVLDTQYF. In DNA form, the CDR3 reads TGTGCCAGCAGCTTAGCGGGAGTATTGGATACGCAGTATTTT. The V call is TRBV7-8, the J call TRBJ2-3; possibly TRBD2 for D (5 bases). The V gene's germline CDR1 is SGHVS and CDR2 FQNEAQ. This CDR3 spans 14 amino acids. The ends were cut back, 0 bases at V and 6 bases at J, with 10 bases in the middle.

CDR3 protein: CASSMWGGLSADTQYF. The CDR3 DNA follows: TGTGCCAGTAGTATGTGGGGGGGCCTATCGGCGGATACGCAGTATTTT. This chain uses TRBV19 with TRBJ2-3; tentatively, D is TRBD2 (7 bases). Per the germline V gene, CDR1 is LNHDA and CDR2 is SQIVND (reference sequence). The CDR3 length is 16 residues. Trimming removed 3 bases at V and 6 bases at J, with 19 bases between.

Many counts were recorded for this clonotype. The CDR3 bases are TGTGCCAGCAGCCGCCTTACTAGCGGCACCTACGAGCAGTACTTC. Translating it yields CASSRLTSGTYEQYF. This sequence joins TRBV14 and TRBJ2-7; 8 nucleotides align to TRBD2. This CDR3 comprises 15 residues. The V and J ends lost 4 bases and 2 bases, in that order; junction bases with no gene match: 7. CDR1 and CDR2 (germline): SGHDN, FVKESK.

In this sample, this clonotype turned up a few times. V usage is TRBV30 and J usage is TRBJ2-7, with D perhaps TRBD2 (7 bases). The germline V and J ends were trimmed by 1 base and 6 bases, with 19 bases remaining between them. The germline CDR1 and CDR2 sequences are GTSNPN and SVGIG (reference sequence). The CDR3 is made up of 15 amino acids. The CDR3 protein is CAWSGRGGSFPEQYF. Here the CDR3 DNA reads TGTGCCTGGAGTGGCAGGGGCGGGAGTTTCCCCGAGCAGTACTTC.

The sample holds many counts of this clonotype. This sequence joins TRBV12-3 or TRBV12-4 and TRBJ2-5; no clear D. The V and J ends lost 2 bases and 4 bases respectively, with 17 bases between them. The CDR3 sequence is 16 residues long. The CDR3 sequence: CASSLWLDPSGETQYF. The CDR3 nucleotides are TGTGCCAGCAGTTTATGGTTAGACCCTTCGGGAGAGACCCAGTACTTC.

This chain joins TRBV20-1 and TRBJ2-5, with 7 bases that match TRBD2. CDR1 DFQATT and CDR2 SNEGSKA come from the germline V gene (reference sequence). The V and J ends lost 1 base and 4 bases, in that order; junction bases with no gene match: 6. This CDR3 region has 14 residues. In DNA form, the CDR3 reads TGCAGTGCTAGAGCGGGAGGAGCAGGAGAGACCCAGTACTTC. Translating gives CSARAGGAGETQYF.

The CDR3 region is CASSLGSNRIYGYTF. DNA of the CDR3: TGTGCCAGCAGCTTAGGATCGAATAGAATATATGGCTACACCTTC. The chain recombines TRBV6-1 with TRBJ1-2; D uncertain. CDR1 is MNHNS, CDR2 SASEGT, per germline. Trimming took off 6 bases at V and 5 bases at J, with 19 bases between the two ends. CDR3 length equals 15 residues.

This clonotype occurred a few times. This chain uses TRBV24-1 with TRBJ2-2; D is unclear. CDR1 and CDR2 (germline): KGHDR, SFDVKD. The CDR3 runs 14 residues. Trimming left V 5 bases short and J 6 bases short, with 12 bases between. The CDR3 nucleotides are TGTGCCACCAGTGGTTCTAGGGTGGCCGGGGAGCTGTTTTTT. It encodes CATSGSRVAGELFF.

V gene TRBV5-1 combines with J gene TRBJ2-7, with 8 positions matching TRBD2. V shed 4 bases, J shed 4 bases, and the junction held 7 bases outside the gene matches. The CDR3 is 14 amino acids. CDR1 is SGHRS, CDR2 YFSETQ, per germline. The CDR3 spells CASSGERGRYEQYF. The CDR3 coding sequence is TGCGCCAGCAGCGGGGAGCGGGGGCGGTACGAGCAGTACTTC.

This clonotype was found a few times. The chain is built from TRBV2 and TRBJ1-2, with 7 bases fitting TRBD1. The germline CDR1 and CDR2 sequences are SNHLY and FYNNEI. The CDR3 spans 15 residues. V trimming: 3 bases; J trimming: 0 bases; junction bases outside the gene matches: 4. Here the CDR3 reads CASSDRGGANYGYTF. The CDR3 nucleotides read TGTGCCAGCAGTGACAGGGGGGGAGCTAACTATGGCTACACCTTC. Complete variable domain (other parts from reference TRBV2 and TRBJ1-2): EPEVTQTPSHQVTQMGQEVILRCVPISNHLYFYWYRQILGQKVEFLVSFYNNEISEKSEIFDDQFSVERPDGSNFTLKIRSTKLEDSAMYFCASSDRGGANYGYTFGSGTRLTVV.

This clonotype has a single count. The CDR3 nucleotides are TGTGCCAGCAGCGTCTGGGGGTCTGGGGACGAGCAGTACTTC. Amino acid sequence: CASSVWGSGDEQYF. The genes are TRBV9 and TRBJ2-7; possibly TRBD1 or TRBD2 for D (5 bases each). CDR3 length: 14 amino acids. Germline CDR1 reads SGDLS; CDR2 reads YYNGEE. The V end lost 2 bases, the J end lost 5 bases, and 14 bases lay between the germline ends.

This clonotype was observed a handful of times. This clone may be a read error of a much larger clone one base away. The CDR3: CAGRGLVANEELFF. Written as DNA, the CDR3 is TGTGCCGGCAGGGGGCTAGTAGCTAATGAAGAACTGTTTTTT. The gene calls are TRBV2 and TRBJ1-4; 8 bases are shared with TRBD1. The CDR3 is made up of 14 amino acids. From germline, CDR1 is SNHLY and CDR2 FYNNEI.

The V gene is TRBV7-9, the J gene TRBJ1-2; 7 nucleotides line up with TRBD1. The junction had 6 bases not matched to a gene; V was cut back by 3 bases and J by 8 bases. The CDR3 covers 13 residues. Germline CDR1 and CDR2: SEHNR and FQNEAQ (reference sequence). CDR3 bases: TGTGCCAGCAGCTTGGACCGACAGGGCGGCTACACCTTC. It codes for CASSLDRQGGYTF.

The V gene is TRBV19, the J gene TRBJ2-1; a possible D gene is TRBD1 (6 bases). Germline V gene sequence: CDR1 LNHDA, CDR2 SQIVND (reference sequence). V gave up 3 bases and J gave up 2 bases, with 11 bases separating them. This CDR3 region has 15 residues. CDR3: CASSIDRSTYNEQFF. The CDR3 DNA reads TGTGCCAGTAGTATCGACAGGAGCACCTACAATGAGCAGTTCTTC.

This clonotype has ten or more counts. The chain has TRBV6-5 and TRBJ1-5; D uncertain. CDR1 is MNHEY and CDR2 is SVGAGI in the germline V gene. With 0 bases removed from V and 4 bases from J, the gap between germline ends came to 10 bases. The CDR3 sequence is 15 residues long. CDR3 sequence (DNA): TGTGCCAGCAGTTACTCGAACGCGGGGAATCAGCCCCAGCATTTT. It codes for CASSYSNAGNQPQHF.

The V and J genes are TRBV20-1 and TRBJ2-3, with D possibly being TRBD2 (7 bases). The CDR3 sequence is 18 residues long. V dropped 6 bases and J dropped 4 bases, with 29 bases sitting between them. Germline V gene data show CDR1 as DFQATT and CDR2 as SNEGSKA (reference sequence). In nucleotides, the CDR3 is TGCAGTGCCGCGGGGGCGGAAACGAGGGAGGGCCGCCCAGATACGCAGTATTTT. It translates to CSAAGAETREGRPDTQYF.

This clonotype has more than one count but fewer than ten. V is TRBV4-2 and J is TRBJ2-4, with 12 bases that match TRBD2. The length of the CDR3 is 17 residues. Germline V gene data show CDR1 as LGHNA and CDR2 as YNFKEQ. With 0 bases clipped from V and 7 bases from J, the junction kept 7 bases outside the gene matches. Written as DNA, the CDR3 is TGTGCCAGCAGCCAAGATGGTTGGCTAGCGGGAGGGAACATTCAGTACTTC. As protein: CASSQDGWLAGGNIQYF.

The chain recombines TRBV20-1 with TRBJ1-1, with TRBD1 matching over 10 bases. There are 12 residues in the CDR3. The ends lost 3 bases at V and 8 bases at J; junction bases unmatched: 3. The V gene's germline CDR1 is DFQATT and CDR2 SNEGSKA (reference sequence). This chain's CDR3 is CSASDRGQEAFF. The CDR3 DNA reads TGCAGTGCTAGCGACAGGGGGCAGGAAGCTTTCTTT.

This clonotype was recorded many times. The chain couples TRBV5-1 to TRBJ2-3; no clear D gene. The CDR3 length is 14 residues. Trimming cost V 0 bases and J 2 bases, with 7 bases left between them. CDR1 SGHRS and CDR2 YFSETQ come from the germline V gene. The CDR3 coding sequence is TGCGCCAGCAGCTTGGTTGGATACACAGATACGCAGTATTTT. This sequence encodes CASSLVGYTDTQYF. Full variable domain (remainder filled in from reference TRBV5-1 and TRBJ2-3): KAGVTQTPRYLIKTRGQQVTLSCSPISGHRSVSWYQQTPGQGLQFLFEYFSETQRNKGNFPGRFSGRQFSNSRSEMNVSTLELGDSALYLCASSLVGYTDTQYFGPGTRLTVL.

This clonotype was detected a few times. This sequence joins TRBV7-3 and TRBJ2-3; perhaps TRBD2 as D (5 bases). V lost 2 bases to trimming and J lost 6 bases, with 9 bases between them. Germline assignment: CDR1 SGHTA and CDR2 FQGTGA. The CDR3 is made up of 13 amino acids. The CDR3 DNA follows: TGTGCCAGCAGCTTATTCGGGAAGGATACGCAGTATTTT. Amino acids: CASSLFGKDTQYF.

The CDR3 here is CASSYDRGTEAFF. CDR3 coding DNA: TGTGCCAGCAGCTACGACAGGGGGACTGAAGCTTTCTTT. The chain combines TRBV7-9 with TRBJ1-1; 9 positions match TRBD1. J was trimmed by 5 bases and V by 4 bases; bases with no gene match: 2. CDR1 and CDR2 (germline): SEHNR, FQNEAQ (reference sequence). There are 13 residues in the CDR3.

CDR3 in amino acids: CASSSSRGVDGYTF. DNA for the CDR3: TGTGCCAGTAGTTCAAGCAGGGGAGTCGATGGCTACACCTTC. This sequence joins TRBV19 and TRBJ1-2; a weak D match, TRBD1 (6 bases). Trimming removed 5 bases from V and 6 bases from J, with 16 bases in between. Germline CDR1 and CDR2: LNHDA and SQIVND (reference sequence). The CDR3 has 14 amino acids.

As for this clonotype: This likely comes from a read error, as the CDR3 has no conserved phenylalanine or tryptophan at its end. The V gene is TRBV7-2, the J gene TRBJ2-4, with 8 nucleotides matching TRBD1. Trimming at V came to 4 bases and at J to 6 bases, leaving 11 bases not matched to a gene. CDR3 length equals 16 residues. In germline, CDR1 is SGHTA, CDR2 FQGNSA. In nucleotides, the CDR3 is TGTGCCAGCAGCTCGACAGGGGTTCCCGTCGGAAACATTCAGTACCTC. It translates to CASSSTGVPVGNIQYL.

The genes are TRBV12-3 or TRBV12-4 and TRBJ2-7; 7 nucleotides line up with TRBD2. V trimming: 6 bases; J trimming: 1 base; junction bases outside the gene matches: 9. The CDR3 is 15 residues long. The CDR3 DNA reads as TGTGCCAGCAGCCTCCTACGGGGGGAATCCTACGAGCAGTACTTC. As protein: CASSLLRGESYEQYF.

This clonotype was found many times. This chain uses TRBV20-1 with TRBJ1-5, with TRBD1 matching 7 bases. The CDR3 sequence is 12 residues long. V lost 6 bases to trimming and J lost 6 bases; unmatched junction nucleotides: 5. Looked up from germline, CDR1 is DFQATT and CDR2 is SNEGSKA (reference sequence). The CDR3 sequence is CSALTGTQPQHF. The CDR3 coding sequence is TGCAGTGCCCTGACAGGGACTCAGCCCCAGCATTTT.